What follows describes a single T cell receptor beta chain. The specificity of this receptor is unknown. The sample holds no much larger clone one base away, and base qualities are not on file. The TCR beta CDR3 regions were amplified from RNA transcripts. The first round of RT-PCR for the TCR CDR3 was performed with the HTBI primer set and the Qiagen OneStep RT-PCR kit. A second multiplex PCR round built the libraries, followed by size selection and purification. Paired-end sequencing of the libraries was performed with 100 bp reads on an Illumina HiSeq2000. Concerning the study's data processing: SOAPnuke was used to process the raw data, removing reads that contained adapters or uncalled bases, had a mean Phred below 15, or lacked an exact match to the constant primer or identifier. High-quality paired reads were merged using COPE v1.2.5, and each unique nucleotide sequence was defined as a clonotype. MiTCR v1.1 was used to align clonotypes to the IMGT TRBV, TRBD and TRBJ reference segments. The analysis included only V-J combinations with a frequency above 0.0001, which together covered around 99% of the repertoires. The TCS score was defined as the ratio of F50 (clonal expansion) to E x V (chaos), calculated using BLOSUM62-based TCRdist between CDR3 peptides within each V-J. Welch's t-statistics and random forest reduced approximately 520 V-J features to some 14, which were used in a naive Bayes classifier (R e1071). TCRdb reprocessed the public reads (quality trimming at Q25 with fastp, clone calling with MiXCR) and kept in-frame beta chains. Each CDR3 protein appears once, grouped with its most common genes and DNA. TCRdb's processing, not the authors', yielded these V and J calls. This sample is represented by hundreds of thousands of distinct CDR3 sequences; roughly 15% of them were singletons. The ten largest clones take up about 13% of the sample.

The sample originates from a study of T cells in Graves' hyperthyroidism and ophthalmopathy (dated by TCRdb to 2018 to 2020). Broadly, across the study: Peripheral blood was sampled at the time of initial diagnosis, prior to any treatment. A discovery cohort of about a hundred patients, 43 with Graves' ophthalmopathy and approximately 55 with stable Graves' hyperthyroidism, was used to find distinguishing TCR V-J signatures. Whether ophthalmopathy could be predicted prospectively was tested in an independent validation cohort made up of fewer than 20 hyperthyroidism patients plus 17 patients who later progressed to ophthalmopathy. The approximately 90 discovery patients were randomly split 7:3 into training and test sets. In more than 5 Graves' hyperthyroidism patients, the study also compared T-cell repertoires from thyroid tissue with T-cell repertoires from blood. After sampling, hyperthyroidism patients received methimazole starting at 30 mg daily, and ophthalmopathy patients received high-dose intravenous methylprednisolone. The paper describes TCR Vbeta CDR3 sequencing of 140 or so peripheral blood samples, made up of some 42 ophthalmopathy patients, 70 to 80 hyperthyroidism patients and 17 progressor patients.

Moderately to severely active disease, a Clinical Activity Score of at least 3, a NOSPECS grade of at least 4, and a duration under 3 months were present in ophthalmopathy patients. Exclusion was applied to patients with uncontrolled infections, other autoimmune diseases, pregnancy or lactation. Clinical symptoms, serum thyroxine and TRAb, thyroid ultrasound, and orbital computed tomography formed the basis for the diagnoses. PBMCs were isolated from about 9.1 ml of fresh peripheral blood by Ficoll-Paque density gradient centrifugation. Total RNA was extracted using Trizol reagent, and RNA quality was assessed on an Agilent 2100 Bioanalyzer. The CDR3 spans 15 residues, from the cysteine through the phenylalanine. Only the CDR3 DNA is retained, 45 bases long and in frame from the first base. Unmatched junction bases come to 6, with V trimmed by 5 bases and J by 1 base. CDR1 and CDR2 are read off the germline V gene (reference sequence) as LNHDA and SQIVND.

Broad study findings and their caveats: During validation, the model predicted progression to ophthalmopathy a median of about 6.5 months ahead of onset, with 70.59% sensitivity and 72% to 80% specificity. Most expanded thyroid clonotypes (frequency above 0.001) were also detected in blood, suggesting blood repertoires may reflect thyroid immune responses. Sample size was not statistically predetermined, and investigators were not blinded to group allocation. A model built on a 13 V-J signature distinguished ophthalmopathy from stable hyperthyroidism, reaching over 85% sensitivity and about 81% specificity in cross-validation and 80%/75% in testing.

This receptor was taken from a young man with Graves' ophthalmopathy. Recombination linked TRBV19 to TRBJ2-3; TRBD1 lines up with 7 middle nucleotides. Sequencing used blood. The DNA sequence follows: TGTGCCAGTAGTTCCCGACAGGGTCGCACAGATACGCAGTATTTT. This yields the protein CASSSRQGRTDTQYF.